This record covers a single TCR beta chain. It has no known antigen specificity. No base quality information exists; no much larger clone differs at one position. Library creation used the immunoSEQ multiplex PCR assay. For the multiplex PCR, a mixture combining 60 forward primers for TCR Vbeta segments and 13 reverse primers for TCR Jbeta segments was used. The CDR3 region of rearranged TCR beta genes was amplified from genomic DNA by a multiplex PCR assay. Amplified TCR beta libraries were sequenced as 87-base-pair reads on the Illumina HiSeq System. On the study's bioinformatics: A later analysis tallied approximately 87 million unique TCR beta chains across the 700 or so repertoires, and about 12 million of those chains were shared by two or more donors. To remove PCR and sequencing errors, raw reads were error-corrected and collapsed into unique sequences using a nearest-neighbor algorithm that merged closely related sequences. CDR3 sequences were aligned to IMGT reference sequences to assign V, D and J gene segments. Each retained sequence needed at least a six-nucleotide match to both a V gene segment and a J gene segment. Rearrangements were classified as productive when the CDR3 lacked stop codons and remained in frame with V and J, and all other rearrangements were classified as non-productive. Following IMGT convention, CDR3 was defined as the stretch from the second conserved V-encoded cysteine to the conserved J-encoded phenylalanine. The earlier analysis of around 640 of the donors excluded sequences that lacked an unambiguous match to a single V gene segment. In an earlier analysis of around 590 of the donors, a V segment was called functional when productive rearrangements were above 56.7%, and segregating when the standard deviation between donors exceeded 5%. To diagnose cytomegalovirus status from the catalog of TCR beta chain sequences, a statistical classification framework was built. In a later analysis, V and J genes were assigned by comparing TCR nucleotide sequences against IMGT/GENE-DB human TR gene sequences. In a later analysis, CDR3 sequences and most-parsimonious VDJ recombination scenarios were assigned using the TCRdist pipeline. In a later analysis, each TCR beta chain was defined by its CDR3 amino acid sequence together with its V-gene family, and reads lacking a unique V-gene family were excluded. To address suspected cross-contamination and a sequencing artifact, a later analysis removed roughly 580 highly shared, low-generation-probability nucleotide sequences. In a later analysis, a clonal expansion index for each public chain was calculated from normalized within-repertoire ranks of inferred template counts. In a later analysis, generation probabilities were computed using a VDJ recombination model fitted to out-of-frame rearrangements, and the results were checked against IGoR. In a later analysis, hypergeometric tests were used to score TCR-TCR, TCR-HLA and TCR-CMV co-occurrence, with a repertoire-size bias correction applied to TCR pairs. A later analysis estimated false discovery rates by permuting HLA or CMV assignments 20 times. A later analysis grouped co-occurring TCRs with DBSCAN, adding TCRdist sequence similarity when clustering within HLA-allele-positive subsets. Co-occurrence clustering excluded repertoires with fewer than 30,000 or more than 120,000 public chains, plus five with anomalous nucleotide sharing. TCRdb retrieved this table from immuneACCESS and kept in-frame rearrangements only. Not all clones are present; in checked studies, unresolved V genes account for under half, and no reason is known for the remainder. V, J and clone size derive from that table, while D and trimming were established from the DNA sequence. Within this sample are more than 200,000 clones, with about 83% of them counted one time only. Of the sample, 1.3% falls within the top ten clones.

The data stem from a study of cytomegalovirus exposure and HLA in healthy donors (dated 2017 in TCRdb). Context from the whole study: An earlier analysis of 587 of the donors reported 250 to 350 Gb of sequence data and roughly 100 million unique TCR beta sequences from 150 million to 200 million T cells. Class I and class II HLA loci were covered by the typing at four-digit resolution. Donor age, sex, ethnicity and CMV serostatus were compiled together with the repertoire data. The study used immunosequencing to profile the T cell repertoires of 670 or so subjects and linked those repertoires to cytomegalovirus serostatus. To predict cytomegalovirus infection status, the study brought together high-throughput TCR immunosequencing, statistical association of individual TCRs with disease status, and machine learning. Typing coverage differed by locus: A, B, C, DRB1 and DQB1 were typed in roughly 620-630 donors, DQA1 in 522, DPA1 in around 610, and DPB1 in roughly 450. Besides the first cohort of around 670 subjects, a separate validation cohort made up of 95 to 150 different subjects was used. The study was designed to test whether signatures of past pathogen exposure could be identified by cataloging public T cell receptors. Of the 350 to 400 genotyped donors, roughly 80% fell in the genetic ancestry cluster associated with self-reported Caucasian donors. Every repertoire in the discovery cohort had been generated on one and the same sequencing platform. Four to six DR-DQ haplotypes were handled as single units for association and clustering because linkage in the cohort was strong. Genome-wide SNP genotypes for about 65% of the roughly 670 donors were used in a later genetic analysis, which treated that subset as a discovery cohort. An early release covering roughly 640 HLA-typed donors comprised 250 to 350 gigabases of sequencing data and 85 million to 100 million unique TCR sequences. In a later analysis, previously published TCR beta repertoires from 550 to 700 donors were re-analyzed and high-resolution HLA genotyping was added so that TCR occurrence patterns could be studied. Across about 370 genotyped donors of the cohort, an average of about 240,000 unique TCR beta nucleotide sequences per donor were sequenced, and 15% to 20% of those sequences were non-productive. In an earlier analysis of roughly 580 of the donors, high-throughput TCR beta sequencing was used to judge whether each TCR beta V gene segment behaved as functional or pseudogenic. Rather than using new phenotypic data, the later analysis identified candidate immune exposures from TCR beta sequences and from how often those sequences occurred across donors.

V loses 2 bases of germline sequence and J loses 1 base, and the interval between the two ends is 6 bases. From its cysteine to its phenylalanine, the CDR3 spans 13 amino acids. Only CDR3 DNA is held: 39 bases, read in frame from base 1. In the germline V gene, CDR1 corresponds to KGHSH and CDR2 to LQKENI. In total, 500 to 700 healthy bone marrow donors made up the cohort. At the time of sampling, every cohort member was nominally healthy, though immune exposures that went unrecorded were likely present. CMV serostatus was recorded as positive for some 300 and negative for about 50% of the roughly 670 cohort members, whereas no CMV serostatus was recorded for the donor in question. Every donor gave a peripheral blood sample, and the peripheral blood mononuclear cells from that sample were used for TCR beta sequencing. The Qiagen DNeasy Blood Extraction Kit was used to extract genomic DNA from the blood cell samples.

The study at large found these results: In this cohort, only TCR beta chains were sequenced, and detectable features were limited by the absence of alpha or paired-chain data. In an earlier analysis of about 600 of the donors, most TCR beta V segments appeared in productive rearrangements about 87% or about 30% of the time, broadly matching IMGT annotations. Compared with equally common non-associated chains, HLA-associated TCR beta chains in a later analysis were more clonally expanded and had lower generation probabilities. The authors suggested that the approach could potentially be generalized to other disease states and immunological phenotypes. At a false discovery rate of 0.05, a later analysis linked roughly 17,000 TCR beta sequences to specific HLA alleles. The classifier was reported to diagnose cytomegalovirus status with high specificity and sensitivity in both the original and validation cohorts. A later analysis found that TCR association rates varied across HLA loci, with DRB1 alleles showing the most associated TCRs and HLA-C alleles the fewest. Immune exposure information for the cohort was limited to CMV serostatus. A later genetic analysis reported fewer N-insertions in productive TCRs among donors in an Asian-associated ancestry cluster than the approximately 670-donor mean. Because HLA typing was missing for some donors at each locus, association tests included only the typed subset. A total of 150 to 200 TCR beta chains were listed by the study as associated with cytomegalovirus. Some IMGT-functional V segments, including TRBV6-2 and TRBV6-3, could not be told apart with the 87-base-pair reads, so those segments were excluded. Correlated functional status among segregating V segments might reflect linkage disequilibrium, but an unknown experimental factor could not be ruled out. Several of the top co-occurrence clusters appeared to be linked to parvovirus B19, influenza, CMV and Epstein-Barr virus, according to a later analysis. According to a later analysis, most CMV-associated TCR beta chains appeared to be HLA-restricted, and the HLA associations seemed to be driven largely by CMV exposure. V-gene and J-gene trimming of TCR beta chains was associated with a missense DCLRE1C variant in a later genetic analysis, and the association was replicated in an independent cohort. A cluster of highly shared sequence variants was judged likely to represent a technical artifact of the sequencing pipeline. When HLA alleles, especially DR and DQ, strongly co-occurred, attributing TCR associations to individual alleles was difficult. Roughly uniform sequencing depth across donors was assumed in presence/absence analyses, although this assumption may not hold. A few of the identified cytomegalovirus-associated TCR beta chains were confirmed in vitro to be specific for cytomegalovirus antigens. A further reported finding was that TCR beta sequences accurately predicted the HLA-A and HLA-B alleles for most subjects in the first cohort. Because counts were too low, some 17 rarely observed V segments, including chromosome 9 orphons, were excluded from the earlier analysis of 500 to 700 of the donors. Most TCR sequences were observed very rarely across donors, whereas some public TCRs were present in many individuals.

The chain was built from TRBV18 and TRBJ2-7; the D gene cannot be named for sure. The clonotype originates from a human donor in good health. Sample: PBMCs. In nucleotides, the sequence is TGTGCCAGCTCACCAGAGGTGTCCTACGAGCAGTACTTC. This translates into CASSPEVSYEQYF.